This T cell receptor (beta chain) was documented in a study of blood T cell repertoires in COVID-19. Clones were read by immunoSEQ multiplex PCR, and TCRdb kept only the in-frame ones, dropping some. The sample includes fewer than 400,000 clones, around nine tenths seen only once; the top ten take approximately 9.3%. The germline V gene encodes CDR1 MNHEY and CDR2 SMNVEV (reference sequence). V trimming: 5 bases; J trimming: 0 bases; junction bases outside the gene matches: 5. This CDR3 spans 15 amino acids. The sequence was collected from a woman aged 50 to 60 who had recovered from COVID-19. This rearrangement joins TRBV27 to TRBJ1-1, with 8 positions matching TRBD1. Sequenced sample: PBMCs or T cells enriched from blood (not recorded which). CDR3 coding DNA: TGTGCCAGCAGTAGGGCAGGGGGCATGAACACTGAAGCTTTCTTT. Amino acids: CASSRAGGMNTEAFF.